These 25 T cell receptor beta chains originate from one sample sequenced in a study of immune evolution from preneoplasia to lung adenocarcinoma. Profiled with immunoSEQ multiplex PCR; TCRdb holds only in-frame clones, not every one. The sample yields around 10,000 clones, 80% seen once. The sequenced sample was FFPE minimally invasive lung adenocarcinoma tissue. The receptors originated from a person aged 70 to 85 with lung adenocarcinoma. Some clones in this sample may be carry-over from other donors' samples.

The CDR3 sequence: CASSIGGGMAYQPQHF. CDR3 nucleotides: TGTGCCAGCAGCATCGGAGGGGGGATGGCCTATCAGCCCCAGCATTTT. The chain has TRBV7-2 and TRBJ1-5, with D perhaps TRBD1 (6 bases). Trimming stripped 5 bases from V and 5 bases from J, with 19 bases between. CDR1 is SGHTA and CDR2 is FQGNSA in the germline V gene. The CDR3 extends over 16 amino acids.

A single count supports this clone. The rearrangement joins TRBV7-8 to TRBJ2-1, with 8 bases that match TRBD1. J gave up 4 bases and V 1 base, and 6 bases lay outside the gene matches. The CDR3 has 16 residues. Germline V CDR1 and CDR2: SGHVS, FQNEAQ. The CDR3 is CASSLGGDRRYNEQFF. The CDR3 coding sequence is TGTGCCAGCAGCTTAGGAGGGGACAGGCGATACAATGAGCAGTTCTTC.

CDR3 in amino acids: CASSLDAGLAEGTDTQYF. In DNA form, the CDR3 reads TGTGCCAGCAGCTTAGACGCAGGACTAGCGGAGGGCACAGATACGCAGTATTTT. This chain uses TRBV7-9 with TRBJ2-3, with 10 bases identical to TRBD2. Losses at the gene ends were 1 base for V and 1 base for J; bases not matched to a gene: 8. The CDR3 extends over 18 amino acids. Germline loops: CDR1 SEHNR, CDR2 FQNEAQ (reference sequence).

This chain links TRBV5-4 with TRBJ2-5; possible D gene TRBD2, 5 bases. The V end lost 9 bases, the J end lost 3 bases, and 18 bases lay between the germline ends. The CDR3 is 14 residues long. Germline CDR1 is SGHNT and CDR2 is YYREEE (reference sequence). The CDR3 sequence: CATEDEGIKETQYF. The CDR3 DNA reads TGTGCCACGGAGGACGAGGGAATCAAAGAGACCCAGTACTTC.

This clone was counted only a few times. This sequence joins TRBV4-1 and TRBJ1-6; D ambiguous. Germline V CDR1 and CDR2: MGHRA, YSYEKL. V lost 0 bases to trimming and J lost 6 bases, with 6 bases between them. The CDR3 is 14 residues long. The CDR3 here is CASSQDPTNSPLHF. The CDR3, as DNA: TGCGCCAGCAGCCAAGATCCCACTAATTCACCCCTCCACTTT.

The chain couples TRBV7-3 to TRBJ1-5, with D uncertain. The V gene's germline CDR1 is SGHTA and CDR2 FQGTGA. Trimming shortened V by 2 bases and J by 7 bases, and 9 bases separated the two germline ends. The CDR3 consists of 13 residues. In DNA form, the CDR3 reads TGTGCCAGCAGCTTAGGCCTCCAGCAGCCCCAGCATTTT. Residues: CASSLGLQQPQHF. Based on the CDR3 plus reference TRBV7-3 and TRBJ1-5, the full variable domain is GAGVSQTPSNKVTEKGKYVELRCDPISGHTALYWYRQSLGQGPEFLIYFQGTGAADDSGLPNDRFFAVRPEGSVSTLKIQRTERGDSAVYLCASSLGLQQPQHFGDGTRLSIL.

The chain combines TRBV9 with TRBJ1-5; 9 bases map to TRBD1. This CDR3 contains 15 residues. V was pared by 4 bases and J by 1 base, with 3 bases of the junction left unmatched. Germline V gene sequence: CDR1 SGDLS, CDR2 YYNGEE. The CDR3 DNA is TGTGCCAGCAGCAGGACAGGGGCAAGCAATCAGCCCCAGCATTTT. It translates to CASSRTGASNQPQHF.

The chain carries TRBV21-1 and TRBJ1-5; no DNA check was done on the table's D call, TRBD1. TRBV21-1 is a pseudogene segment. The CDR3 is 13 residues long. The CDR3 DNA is TGTGCCAGCAGTGACAGGGGAACCCAGCCCCAGCATTTT. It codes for CASSDRGTQPQHF.

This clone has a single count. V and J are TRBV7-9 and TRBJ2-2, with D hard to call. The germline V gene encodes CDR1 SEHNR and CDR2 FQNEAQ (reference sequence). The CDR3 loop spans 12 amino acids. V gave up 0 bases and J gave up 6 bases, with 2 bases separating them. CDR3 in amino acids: CASSLAAGELFF. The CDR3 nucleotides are TGTGCCAGCAGCTTAGCGGCCGGGGAGCTGTTTTTT. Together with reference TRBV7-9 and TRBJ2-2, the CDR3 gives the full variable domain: DTGVSQNPRHKITKRGQNVTFRCDPISEHNRLYWYRQTLGQGPEFLTYFQNEAQLEKSRLLSDRFSAERPKGSFSTLEIQRTEQGDSAMYLCASSLAAGELFFGEGSRLTVL.

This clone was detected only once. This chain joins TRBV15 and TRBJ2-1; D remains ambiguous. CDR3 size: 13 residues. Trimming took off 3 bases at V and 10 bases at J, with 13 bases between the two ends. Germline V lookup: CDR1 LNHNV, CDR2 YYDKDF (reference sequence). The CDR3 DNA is TGTGCCACCAGCAGGGACCCAGGCACCGAGCAGTTCTTC. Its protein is CATSRDPGTEQFF. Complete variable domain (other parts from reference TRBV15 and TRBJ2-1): DAMVIQNPRYQVTQFGKPVTLSCSQTLNHNVMYWYQQKSSQAPKLLFHYYDKDFNNEADTPDNFQSRRPNTSFCFLDIRSPGLGDTAMYLCATSRDPGTEQFFGPGTRLTVL.

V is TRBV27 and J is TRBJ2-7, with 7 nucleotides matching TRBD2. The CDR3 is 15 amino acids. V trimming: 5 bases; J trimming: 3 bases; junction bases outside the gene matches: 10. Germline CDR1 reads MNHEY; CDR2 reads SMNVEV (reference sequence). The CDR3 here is CASSGFGAGVYEQYF. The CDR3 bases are TGTGCCAGCAGTGGGTTTGGTGCGGGAGTCTACGAGCAGTACTTC.

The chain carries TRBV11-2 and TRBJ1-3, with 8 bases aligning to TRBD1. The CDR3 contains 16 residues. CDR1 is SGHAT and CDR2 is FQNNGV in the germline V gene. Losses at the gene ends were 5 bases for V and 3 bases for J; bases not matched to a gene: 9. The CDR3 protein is CASSPRTGSVGNTIYF. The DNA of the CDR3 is TGTGCCAGCAGCCCCCGGACAGGGTCGGTTGGAAACACCATATATTTT. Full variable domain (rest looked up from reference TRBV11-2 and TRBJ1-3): EAGVAQSPRYKIIEKRQSVAFWCNPISGHATLYWYQQILGQGPKLLIQFQNNGVVDDSQLPKDRFSAERLKGVDSTLKIQPAKLEDSAVYLCASSPRTGSVGNTIYFGEGSWLTVV.

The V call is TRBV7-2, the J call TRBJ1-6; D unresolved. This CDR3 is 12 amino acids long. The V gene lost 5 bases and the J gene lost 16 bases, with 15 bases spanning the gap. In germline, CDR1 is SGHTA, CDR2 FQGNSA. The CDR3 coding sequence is TGTGCCAGCAGCCCCCTAGCAGGCCGGCTCCACTTT. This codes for CASSPLAGRLHF.

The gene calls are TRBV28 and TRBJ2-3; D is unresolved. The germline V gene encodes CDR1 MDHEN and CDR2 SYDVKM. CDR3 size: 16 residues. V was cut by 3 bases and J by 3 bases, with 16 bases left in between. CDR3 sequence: CASSLLAGRITDTQYF. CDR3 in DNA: TGTGCCAGCAGTTTGCTTGCAGGACGGATAACAGATACGCAGTATTTT.

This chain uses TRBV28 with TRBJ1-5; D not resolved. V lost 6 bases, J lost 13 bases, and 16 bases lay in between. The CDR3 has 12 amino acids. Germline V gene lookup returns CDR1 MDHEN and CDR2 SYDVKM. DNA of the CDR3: TGTGCCAGCAGCCGCCGGAGTGGGCGGCAGCATTTT. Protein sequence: CASSRRSGRQHF.

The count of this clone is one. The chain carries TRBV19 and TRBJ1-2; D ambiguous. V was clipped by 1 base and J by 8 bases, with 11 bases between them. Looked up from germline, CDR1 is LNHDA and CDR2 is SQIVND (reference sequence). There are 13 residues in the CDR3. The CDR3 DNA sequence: TGTGCCAGTAGTATAGTCGCAGTCGGGGGCTACACCTTC. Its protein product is CASSIVAVGGYTF.

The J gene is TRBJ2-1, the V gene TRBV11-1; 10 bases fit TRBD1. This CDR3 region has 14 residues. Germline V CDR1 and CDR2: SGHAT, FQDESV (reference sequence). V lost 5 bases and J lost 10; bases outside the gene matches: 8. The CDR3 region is CASSRGQGNDEQFF. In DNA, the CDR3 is TGTGCCAGCAGCCGGGGACAGGGGAACGACGAGCAGTTCTTC.

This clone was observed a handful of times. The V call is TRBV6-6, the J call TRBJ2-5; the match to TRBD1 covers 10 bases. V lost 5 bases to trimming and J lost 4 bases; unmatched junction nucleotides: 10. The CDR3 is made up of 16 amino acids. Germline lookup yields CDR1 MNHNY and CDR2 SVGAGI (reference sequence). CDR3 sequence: CASSPGQGVRGETQYF. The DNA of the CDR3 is TGTGCCAGCAGTCCCGGACAGGGGGTAAGGGGAGAGACCCAGTACTTC.

Here the CDR3 reads CAWSAGLAGEGETQYF. Here the CDR3 DNA reads TGTGCCTGGAGCGCCGGACTAGCGGGAGAGGGGGAGACCCAGTACTTC. This sequence joins TRBV30 and TRBJ2-5, with 13 positions matching TRBD2. The germline CDR1 and CDR2 sequences are GTSNPN and SVGIG (reference sequence). The length of the CDR3 is 16 residues. After removal of 3 bases from V and 5 bases from J, the junction contained 9 bases not matched to a gene.

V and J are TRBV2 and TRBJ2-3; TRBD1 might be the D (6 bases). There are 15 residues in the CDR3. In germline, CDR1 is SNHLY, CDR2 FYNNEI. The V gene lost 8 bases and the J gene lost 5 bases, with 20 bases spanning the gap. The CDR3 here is CASCALNGQRDTQYF. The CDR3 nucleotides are TGTGCCAGCTGCGCTTTGAATGGACAGCGAGATACGCAGTATTTT.

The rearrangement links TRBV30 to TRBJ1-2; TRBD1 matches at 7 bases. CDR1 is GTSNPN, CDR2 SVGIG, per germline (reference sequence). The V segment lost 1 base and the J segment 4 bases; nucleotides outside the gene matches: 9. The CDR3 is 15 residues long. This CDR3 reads CAWSARDSLVYGYTF. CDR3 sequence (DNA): TGTGCCTGGAGTGCCAGGGACAGCCTAGTCTATGGCTACACCTTC.

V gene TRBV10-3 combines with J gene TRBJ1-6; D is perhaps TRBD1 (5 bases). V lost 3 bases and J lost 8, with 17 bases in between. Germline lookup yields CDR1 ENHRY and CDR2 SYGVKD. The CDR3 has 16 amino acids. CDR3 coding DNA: TGTGCCATCAGTGACCCTCGGCAGGGAGGAGATTCACCCCTCCACTTT. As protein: CAISDPRQGGDSPLHF.

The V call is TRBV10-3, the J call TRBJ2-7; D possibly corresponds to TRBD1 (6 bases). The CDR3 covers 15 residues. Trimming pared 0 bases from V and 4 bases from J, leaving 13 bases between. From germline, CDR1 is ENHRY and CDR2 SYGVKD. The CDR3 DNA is TGTGCCATCAGTGAGTCCCGGGACAAAGTTTACGAGCAGTACTTC. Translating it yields CAISESRDKVYEQYF.

CDR3 bases: TGTGCCAGCAACCTACAGGGGGCCGGCTTTCAAGAGACCCAGTACTTC. Its translation: CASNLQGAGFQETQYF. The V gene is TRBV5-4, the J gene TRBJ2-5; 9 bases are shared with TRBD1. The germline V gene encodes CDR1 SGHNT and CDR2 YYREEE (reference sequence). V shed 6 bases and J 2 bases; nucleotides not matched to a gene: 11. This CDR3 contains 16 residues.

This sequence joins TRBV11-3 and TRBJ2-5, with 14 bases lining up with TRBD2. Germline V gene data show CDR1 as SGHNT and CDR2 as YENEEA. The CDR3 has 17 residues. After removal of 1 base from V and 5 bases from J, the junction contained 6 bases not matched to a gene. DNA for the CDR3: TGTGCCAGCAGCTTAGGGGGACTAGCGGGAGTTGAGGAGACCCAGTACTTC. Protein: CASSLGGLAGVEETQYF. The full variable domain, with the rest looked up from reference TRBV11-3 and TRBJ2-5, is EAGVVQSPRYKIIEKKQPVAFWCNPISGHNTLYWYLQNLGQGPELLIRYENEEAVDDSQLPKDRFSAERLKGVDSTLKIQPAELGDSAVYLCASSLGGLAGVEETQYFGPGTRLLVL.